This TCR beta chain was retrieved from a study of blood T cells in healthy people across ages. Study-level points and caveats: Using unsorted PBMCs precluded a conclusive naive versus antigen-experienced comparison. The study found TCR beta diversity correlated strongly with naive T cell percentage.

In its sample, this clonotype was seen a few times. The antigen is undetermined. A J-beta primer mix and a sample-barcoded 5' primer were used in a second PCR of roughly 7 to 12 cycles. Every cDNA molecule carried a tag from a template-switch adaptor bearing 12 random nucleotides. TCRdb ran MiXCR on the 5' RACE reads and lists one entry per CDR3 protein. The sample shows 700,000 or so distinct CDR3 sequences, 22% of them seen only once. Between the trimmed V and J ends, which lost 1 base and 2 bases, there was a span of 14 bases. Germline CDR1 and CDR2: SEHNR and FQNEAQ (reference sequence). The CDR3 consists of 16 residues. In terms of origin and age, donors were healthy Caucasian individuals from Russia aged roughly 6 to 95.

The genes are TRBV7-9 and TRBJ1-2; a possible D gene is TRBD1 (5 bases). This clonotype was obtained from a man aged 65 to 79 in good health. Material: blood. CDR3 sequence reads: CASSLVSGALNYGYTF. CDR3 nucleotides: TGTGCCAGCAGCTTAGTGTCCGGGGCCTTGAACTATGGCTACACCTTC.